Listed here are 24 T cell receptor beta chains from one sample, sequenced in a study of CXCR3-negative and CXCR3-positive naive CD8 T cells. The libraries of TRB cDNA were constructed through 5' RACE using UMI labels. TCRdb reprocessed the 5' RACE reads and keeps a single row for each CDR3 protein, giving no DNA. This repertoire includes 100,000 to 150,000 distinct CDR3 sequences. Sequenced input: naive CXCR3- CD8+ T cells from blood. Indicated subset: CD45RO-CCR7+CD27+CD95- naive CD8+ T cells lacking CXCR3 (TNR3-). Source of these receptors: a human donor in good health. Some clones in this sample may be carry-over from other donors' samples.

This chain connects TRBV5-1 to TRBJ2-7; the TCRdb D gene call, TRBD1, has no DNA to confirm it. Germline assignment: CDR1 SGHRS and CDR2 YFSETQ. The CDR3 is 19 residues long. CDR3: CASSLTGPRTGGDSYEQYF.

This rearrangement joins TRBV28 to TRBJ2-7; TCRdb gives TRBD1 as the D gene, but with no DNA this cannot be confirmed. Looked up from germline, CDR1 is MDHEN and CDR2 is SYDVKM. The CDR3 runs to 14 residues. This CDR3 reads CASSLFSRGREQYF.

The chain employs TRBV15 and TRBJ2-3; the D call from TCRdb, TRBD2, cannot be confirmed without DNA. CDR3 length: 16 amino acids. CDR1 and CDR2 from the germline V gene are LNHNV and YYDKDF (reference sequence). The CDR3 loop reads CATSREGASGADTQYF.

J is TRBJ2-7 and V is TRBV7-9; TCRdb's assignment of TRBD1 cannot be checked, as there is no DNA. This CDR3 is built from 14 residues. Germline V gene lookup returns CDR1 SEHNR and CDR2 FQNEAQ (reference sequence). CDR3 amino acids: CASSFQGEGLEQYF.

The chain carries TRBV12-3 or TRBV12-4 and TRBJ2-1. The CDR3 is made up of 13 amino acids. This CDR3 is CASSLGYYNEQFF.

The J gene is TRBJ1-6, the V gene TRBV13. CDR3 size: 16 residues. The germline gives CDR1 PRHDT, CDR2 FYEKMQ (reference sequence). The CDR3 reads CASSSEGGLSNSPLHF. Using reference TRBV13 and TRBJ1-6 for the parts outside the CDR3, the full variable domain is AAGVIQSPRHLIKEKRETATLKCYPIPRHDTVYWYQQGPGQDPQFLISFYEKMQSDKGSIPDRFSAQQFSDYHSELNMSSLELGDSALYFCASSSEGGLSNSPLHFGNGTRLTVT.

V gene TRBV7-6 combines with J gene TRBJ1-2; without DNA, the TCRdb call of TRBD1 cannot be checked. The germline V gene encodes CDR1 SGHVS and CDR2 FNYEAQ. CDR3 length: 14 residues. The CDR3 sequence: CASSPWGQDYGYTF.

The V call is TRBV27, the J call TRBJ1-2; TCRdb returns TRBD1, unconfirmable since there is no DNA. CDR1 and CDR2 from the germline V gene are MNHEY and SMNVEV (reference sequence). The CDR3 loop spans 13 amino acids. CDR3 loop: CASSLQGDYGYTF.

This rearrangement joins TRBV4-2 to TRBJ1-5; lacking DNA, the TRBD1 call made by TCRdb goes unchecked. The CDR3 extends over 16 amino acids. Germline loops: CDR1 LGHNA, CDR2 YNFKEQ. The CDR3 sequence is CASSQEVPRGNQPQHF.

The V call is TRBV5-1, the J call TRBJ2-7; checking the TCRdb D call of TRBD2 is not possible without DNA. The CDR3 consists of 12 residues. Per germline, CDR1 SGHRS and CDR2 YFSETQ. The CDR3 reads CASSLNWEEQYF.

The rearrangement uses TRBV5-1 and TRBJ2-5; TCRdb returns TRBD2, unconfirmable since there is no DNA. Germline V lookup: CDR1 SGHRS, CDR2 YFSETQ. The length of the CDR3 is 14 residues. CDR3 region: CASSLVGEAETQYF.

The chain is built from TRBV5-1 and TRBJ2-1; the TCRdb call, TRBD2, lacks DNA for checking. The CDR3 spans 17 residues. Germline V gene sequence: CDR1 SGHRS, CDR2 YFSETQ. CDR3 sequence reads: CASSAPLAGVSYNEQFF.

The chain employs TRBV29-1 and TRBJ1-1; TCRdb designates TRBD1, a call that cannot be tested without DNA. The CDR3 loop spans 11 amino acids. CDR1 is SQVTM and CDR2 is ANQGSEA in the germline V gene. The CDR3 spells CSVDQGDEAFF.

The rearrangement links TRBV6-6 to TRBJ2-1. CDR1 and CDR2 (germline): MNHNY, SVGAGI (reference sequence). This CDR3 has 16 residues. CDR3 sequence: CASSHRQVSSYNEQFF.

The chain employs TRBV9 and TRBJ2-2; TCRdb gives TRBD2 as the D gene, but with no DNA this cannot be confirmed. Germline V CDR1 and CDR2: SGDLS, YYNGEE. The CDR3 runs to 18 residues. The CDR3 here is CASSAPGLAGPLEGELFF.

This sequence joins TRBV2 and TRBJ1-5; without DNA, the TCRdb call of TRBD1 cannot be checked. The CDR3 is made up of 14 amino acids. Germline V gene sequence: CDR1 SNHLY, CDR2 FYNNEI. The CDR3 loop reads CASRLRGSNQPQHF.

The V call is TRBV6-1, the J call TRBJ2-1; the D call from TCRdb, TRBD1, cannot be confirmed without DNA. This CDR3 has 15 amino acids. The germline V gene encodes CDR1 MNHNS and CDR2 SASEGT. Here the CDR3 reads CASSELGARPNEQFF.

CDR3 region: CASSLVPSAQISGNTIYF. The chain has TRBV7-2 and TRBJ1-3; TCRdb picks TRBD1, but there is no DNA to check that call. Germline V gives CDR1 SGHTA, CDR2 FQGNSA. This CDR3 comprises 18 residues. Full variable domain (remainder filled in from reference TRBV7-2 and TRBJ1-3): GAGVSQSPSNKVTEKGKDVELRCDPISGHTALYWYRQSLGQGLEFLIYFQGNSAPDKSGLPSDRFSAERTGGSVSTLTIQRTQQEDSAVYLCASSLVPSAQISGNTIYFGEGSWLTVV.

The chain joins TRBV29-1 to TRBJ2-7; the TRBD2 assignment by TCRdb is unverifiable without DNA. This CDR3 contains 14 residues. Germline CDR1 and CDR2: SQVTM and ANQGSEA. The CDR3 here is CSVISGRGAYEQYF.

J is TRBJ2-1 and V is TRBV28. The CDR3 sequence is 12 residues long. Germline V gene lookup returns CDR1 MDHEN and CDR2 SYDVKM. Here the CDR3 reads CASSFGTGEQFF.

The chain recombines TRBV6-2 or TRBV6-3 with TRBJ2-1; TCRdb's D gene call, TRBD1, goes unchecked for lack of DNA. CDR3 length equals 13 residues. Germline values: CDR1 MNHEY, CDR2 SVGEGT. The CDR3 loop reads CASSSGQLNEQFF.

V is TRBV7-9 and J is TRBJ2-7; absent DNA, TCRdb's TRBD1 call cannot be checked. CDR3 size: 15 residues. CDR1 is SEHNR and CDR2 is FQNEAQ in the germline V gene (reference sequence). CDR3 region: CASTEGGLLTYEQYF.

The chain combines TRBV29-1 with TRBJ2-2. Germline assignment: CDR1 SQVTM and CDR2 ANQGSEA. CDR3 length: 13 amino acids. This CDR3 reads CSVADSNTGELFF.

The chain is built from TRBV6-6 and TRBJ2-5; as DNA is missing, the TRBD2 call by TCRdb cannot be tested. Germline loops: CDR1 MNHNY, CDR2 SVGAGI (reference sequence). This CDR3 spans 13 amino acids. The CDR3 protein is CASRSLAEETQYF.